This entry lists 18 T cell receptor beta chains sequenced from one sample in a study of T cell repertoires in cytomegalovirus infection. Their target antigens are unknown. TCRdb recomputed calls from the reads with MiXCR, one row per CDR3 protein. The sample contains about half a million distinct CDR3 sequences, about 42% of which appear only once. The sequences come from cultured PBMCs, collected from culture after CMV antigen stimulation. The receptors come from a human donor in good health (CMV status not recorded). Some clones in this sample may be carry-over from other donors' samples.

This clonotype turned up a few times. This chain uses TRBV7-9 with TRBJ2-7, with D unclear. The CDR3 spans 12 residues. Germline V gives CDR1 SEHNR, CDR2 FQNEAQ (reference sequence). Trimming left V 5 bases short and J 7 bases short, with 12 bases between. The CDR3 loop reads CASSQNTMEQYF. DNA of the CDR3: TGTGCCAGCAGCCAAAACACCATGGAGCAGTACTTC.

The chain is built from TRBV12-5 and TRBJ1-2; D possibly corresponds to TRBD1 (5 bases). This CDR3 is 13 amino acids long. The germline V and J ends were trimmed by 1 base and 11 bases, with 14 bases remaining between them. Germline V CDR1 and CDR2: LGHNT, FRNRAP. The CDR3 coding sequence is TGTGCTAGTGGTTTGGACATCTATGGGGGATACACCTTC. Translated, it gives CASGLDIYGGYTF.

The chain is built from TRBV27 and TRBJ1-1; TRBD1 is a possible D gene (5 bases). This CDR3 has 13 amino acids. V lost 6 bases and J 2 bases, leaving 10 bases between the germline ends. From germline, CDR1 is MNHEY and CDR2 SMNVEV (reference sequence). This CDR3 is CASRVGGNTEAFF. CDR3 bases: TGTGCCAGCAGAGTGGGGGGAAACACTGAAGCTTTCTTT.

V and J are TRBV7-2 and TRBJ2-1, with TRBD2 as a possible D gene (5 bases). Germline V gene data show CDR1 as SGHTA and CDR2 as FQGNSA. CDR3 length: 16 residues. V lost 1 base and J 4 bases, leaving 14 bases between the germline ends. CDR3 loop: CASSLDQGLAYNEQFF. The CDR3 DNA reads as TGTGCCAGCAGCTTAGATCAAGGACTGGCATACAATGAGCAGTTCTTC. Supplemented by reference TRBV7-2 and TRBJ2-1, the full variable domain reads GAGVSQSPSNKVTEKGKDVELRCDPISGHTALYWYRQSLGQGLEFLIYFQGNSAPDKSGLPSDRFSAERTGGSVSTLTIQRTQQEDSAVYLCASSLDQGLAYNEQFFGPGTRLTVL.

The table lists this clonotype with a few counts. DNA of the CDR3: TGTGCCAGCAGTCCATCTCCCGTGTGGGGCTATTCACCCCTCCACTTT. Its translation is CASSPSPVWGYSPLHF. The V gene is TRBV28, the J gene TRBJ1-6; possible D gene TRBD1, 5 bases. CDR1 is MDHEN and CDR2 is SYDVKM in the germline V gene. Deletions cut 5 bases from V and 8 bases from J, with 19 bases between. This CDR3 is built from 16 residues.

This clonotype has just a few counts. This sequence joins TRBV19 and TRBJ2-1; perhaps TRBD2 as D (6 bases). The germline V gene encodes CDR1 LNHDA and CDR2 SQIVND (reference sequence). The CDR3 loop spans 12 amino acids. V shed 3 bases and J shed 9 bases, with 9 bases lying between them. Written as DNA, the CDR3 is TGTGCCAGTAGTATTTGGGGAGGTGAGCAGTTCTTC. Translated, it gives CASSIWGGEQFF.

The chain combines TRBV7-2 with TRBJ1-6, with D maybe TRBD1 (6 bases). There are 15 residues in the CDR3. From germline, CDR1 is SGHTA and CDR2 FQGNSA. V lost 4 bases to trimming and J lost 7 bases, with 14 bases between them. The CDR3 spells CASSSHRVRNSPLHF. The DNA of the CDR3 is TGTGCCAGCAGCTCCCACAGGGTTCGCAATTCACCCCTCCACTTT.

The rearrangement links TRBV6-2 or TRBV6-3 to TRBJ2-1; weak D call: TRBD2 (5 bases). This CDR3 contains 14 residues. Germline V lookup: CDR1 MNHEY, CDR2 SVGEGT. Trimming cost V 4 bases and J 5 bases, with 12 bases left between them. CDR3 protein: CASSSSGSDNEQFF. The CDR3 DNA follows: TGTGCCAGCAGTTCCTCGGGGAGCGACAATGAGCAGTTCTTC.

V is TRBV18 and J is TRBJ1-4; D is possibly TRBD1 (5 bases). The CDR3 has 14 residues. CDR1 is KGHSH and CDR2 is LQKENI in the germline V gene. Trimming pared 2 bases from V and 8 bases from J, leaving 12 bases between. The CDR3 spells CASSPAAGREKLFF. The CDR3, as DNA: TGTGCCAGCTCACCAGCGGCAGGGCGGGAAAAACTGTTTTTT.

The gene calls are TRBV24-1 and TRBJ2-2; D not certain. Per the germline V gene, CDR1 is KGHDR and CDR2 is SFDVKD. This CDR3 is 15 amino acids long. The V gene lost 4 bases and the J gene lost 6 bases, with 14 bases spanning the gap. The CDR3 reads CATSDLWARPGELFF. DNA for the CDR3: TGTGCCACCAGTGACCTATGGGCCCGACCCGGGGAGCTGTTTTTT.

V is TRBV4-1 and J is TRBJ2-5, with 11 bases identical to TRBD2. This CDR3 has 17 amino acids. After removal of 7 bases from V and 0 bases from J, the junction contained 10 bases not matched to a gene. Germline lookup yields CDR1 MGHRA and CDR2 YSYEKL. This CDR3 is CASKPNVLAGDQETQYF. The CDR3 nucleotides are TGCGCCAGCAAGCCCAACGTACTAGCGGGGGACCAAGAGACCCAGTACTTC.

The chain combines TRBV19 with TRBJ2-5; 9 bases fit TRBD2. From germline, CDR1 is LNHDA and CDR2 SQIVND (reference sequence). The CDR3 loop spans 16 amino acids. V dropped 5 bases and J dropped 4; count of bases not matched to a gene: 11. The CDR3 reads CASSARSGGLGETQYF. CDR3 coding DNA: TGTGCCAGTAGTGCTCGAAGCGGGGGGTTAGGAGAGACCCAGTACTTC.

This clonotype was detected many times. V usage is TRBV7-2 and J usage is TRBJ2-7; D gene uncertain. The CDR3 spans 15 residues. Trimming left V 6 bases short and J 3 bases short, with 18 bases between. Germline loops: CDR1 SGHTA, CDR2 FQGNSA. The CDR3 region has the DNA TGTGCCAGCAGTTCCGCGGACGGGCCTTTCTACGAGCAGTACTTC. It yields the protein CASSSADGPFYEQYF.

The rearrangement joins TRBV5-4 to TRBJ2-7; 9 positions match TRBD1. In germline, CDR1 is SGHNT, CDR2 YYREEE (reference sequence). This CDR3 spans 14 amino acids. V shed 5 bases, J shed 6 bases, and the junction held 9 bases outside the gene matches. The CDR3 region is CASSRPGQGREQYF. Here the CDR3 DNA reads TGTGCCAGCAGTCGACCGGGACAGGGACGCGAGCAGTACTTC.

In DNA, the CDR3 is TGTGCCATCAGCGACGACAGCATGCCCAACATTCAGTACTTC. This gives the protein CAISDDSMPNIQYF. The V and J genes are TRBV10-3 and TRBJ2-4; D possibly corresponds to TRBD1 (5 bases). V shed 6 bases and J shed 7 bases, with 16 bases lying between them. Germline CDR1 and CDR2: ENHRY and SYGVKD. This CDR3 spans 14 amino acids.

This clonotype was counted a single time. The chain uses TRBV28 and TRBJ1-4; TRBD1 matches at 8 bases. This CDR3 region has 16 residues. The V gene end was trimmed by 5 bases and the J gene end by 8 bases; junction bases not matched to a gene: 13. In germline, CDR1 is MDHEN, CDR2 SYDVKM. CDR3 amino acids: CASSPGTGPSEEKLFF. For the CDR3, the DNA is TGTGCCAGCAGTCCCGGGACAGGCCCTTCCGAGGAAAAACTGTTTTTT.

This CDR3 reads CASSLGPGLAGGSYEQYF. Here the CDR3 DNA reads TGTGCCAGCAGCTTGGGCCCCGGACTAGCGGGGGGCTCCTACGAGCAGTACTTC. V usage is TRBV7-6 and J usage is TRBJ2-7, with TRBD2 matching over 14 bases. The junction had 7 bases not matched to a gene; V was cut back by 3 bases and J by 0 bases. In germline, CDR1 is SGHVS, CDR2 FNYEAQ. The CDR3 is 18 residues long. The entire variable domain, with the rest obtained from reference TRBV7-6 and TRBJ2-7, is as follows: GAGVSQSPRYKVTKRGQDVALRCDPISGHVSLYWYRQALGQGPEFLTYFNYEAQQDKSGLPNDRFSAERPEGSISTLTIQRTEQRDSAMYRCASSLGPGLAGGSYEQYFGPGTRLTVT.

This chain joins TRBV11-3 and TRBJ1-1; 7 bases are shared with TRBD1. CDR3 length: 14 amino acids. Trimming removed 5 bases from V and 3 bases from J; junction bases left unmatched: 6. From germline, CDR1 is SGHNT and CDR2 YENEEA. CDR3 sequence: CASSQGGGDTEAFF. The CDR3, as DNA: TGTGCCAGCAGCCAGGGGGGGGGGGACACTGAAGCTTTCTTT. Using reference TRBV11-3 and TRBJ1-1 for the parts outside the CDR3, the full variable domain is EAGVVQSPRYKIIEKKQPVAFWCNPISGHNTLYWYLQNLGQGPELLIRYENEEAVDDSQLPKDRFSAERLKGVDSTLKIQPAELGDSAVYLCASSQGGGDTEAFFGQGTRLTVV.